These 32 T cell receptor beta chains were sequenced from one sample in a study of regulatory T cells in long-lasting Graves disease. The sample's time point: persistent/refractory GD, antithyroid drugs over 5 years with positive TRAb. RNA from PBMCs was the source of the TCR library. HTBI primers from iRepertoire and Arm-PCR of CDR3 regions yielded the TCR beta libraries. Using its own MiXCR run on the multiplex PCR reads, TCRdb lists one record per CDR3 protein. The sample carries about 290,000 distinct CDR3 sequences, 22% recorded once. The source material was peripheral blood mononuclear cells (PBMCs), sampled when the disease was refractory, from a patient treated with antithyroid drugs. These receptors all stem from a female donor with Graves disease.

The chain employs TRBV6-4 and TRBJ1-2, with D perhaps matching TRBD1 (6 bases). The V gene lost 5 bases and the J gene lost 8 bases, with 21 bases spanning the gap. This CDR3 contains 15 residues. Germline CDR1 is MRHNA and CDR2 is SNTAGT. CDR3 bases: TGTGCCAGCAGTTACTATACAGGGCGTCCTGGCGGCTACACCTTC. Translating gives CASSYYTGRPGGYTF.

The chain recombines TRBV6-5 with TRBJ1-2; D perhaps matches TRBD1 (6 bases). This CDR3 has 14 amino acids. V was shortened by 6 bases and J by 4 bases, with 15 bases between the two germline ends. From germline, CDR1 is MNHEY and CDR2 SVGAGI. The CDR3 DNA is TGTGCCAGCAGGTACAGGGTTCGTGCCTATGGCTACACCTTC. Translating it yields CASRYRVRAYGYTF.

The chain couples TRBV3-1 to TRBJ2-4, with 7 bases identical to TRBD1. Losses at the gene ends were 3 bases for V and 1 base for J; bases not matched to a gene: 9. The V gene's germline CDR1 is LGHDT and CDR2 YNNKEL (reference sequence). The CDR3 covers 17 residues. CDR3 region: CASSHLPTGPAKNIQYF. Written as DNA, the CDR3 is TGTGCCAGCAGCCACTTACCGACAGGGCCGGCCAAAAACATTCAGTACTTC. Complete variable domain (other parts from reference TRBV3-1 and TRBJ2-4): DTAVSQTPKYLVTQMGNDKSIKCEQNLGHDTMYWYKQDSKKFLKIMFSYNNKELIINETVPNRFSPKSPDKAHLNLHINSLELGDSAVYFCASSHLPTGPAKNIQYFGAGTRLSVL.

This clonotype was seen at least ten times. The chain carries TRBV6-1 and TRBJ2-7; maybe TRBD1 (5 bases). CDR3 length equals 13 residues. Trimming removed 5 bases from V and 4 bases from J, with 12 bases in between. Germline CDR1 and CDR2: MNHNS and SASEGT. CDR3 in DNA: TGTGCCAGCAGTCTAGAGGCAGGGTACGAGCAGTACTTC. This sequence encodes CASSLEAGYEQYF.

The V gene is TRBV20-1, the J gene TRBJ1-5, with 11 bases aligning to TRBD1. Germline CDR1 and CDR2: DFQATT and SNEGSKA (reference sequence). V lost 5 bases to trimming and J lost 6 bases; unmatched junction nucleotides: 9. The CDR3 has 15 amino acids. The CDR3 DNA sequence: TGCAGTGCTTCGCACTTTGGGACAGGGGGTCAGCCCCAGCATTTT. Its protein is CSASHFGTGGQPQHF.

J is TRBJ1-4 and V is TRBV19, with D perhaps matching TRBD1 (5 bases). Germline CDR1 LNHDA, CDR2 SQIVND (reference sequence). CDR3 length: 15 residues. Trimming took 3 bases from V and 4 from J, leaving 12 bases between them. CDR3 DNA: TGTGCCAGTAGTATGGGGACGGACCTTAATGAAAAACTGTTTTTT. It yields the protein CASSMGTDLNEKLFF.

This chain connects TRBV9 to TRBJ2-7, with TRBD1 matching over 7 bases. After removal of 5 bases from V and 9 bases from J, the junction contained 11 bases not matched to a gene. Germline V lookup: CDR1 SGDLS, CDR2 YYNGEE. This CDR3 contains 13 residues. This CDR3 reads CASRPEAGGLQYF. The CDR3 nucleotides are TGTGCCAGCAGGCCCGAGGCAGGGGGTTTGCAGTACTTC.

In the case of this clonotype: A much larger clonotype is one base distant, so this may be a read error. The chain carries TRBV6-1 and TRBJ1-4; D gene uncertain. V was cut by 7 bases and J by 8 bases, with 20 bases left in between. This CDR3 contains 15 residues. Germline V gene lookup returns CDR1 MNHNS and CDR2 SASEGT. CDR3 bases: TGTGCCAGCACCGCTAACACGGACCCGTCAGAAAAACTGTTTTTT. It translates to CASTANTDPSEKLFF.

In this sample, this clonotype turned up once. CDR3 sequence: CASSIDPQGPTSAGELFF. The DNA of the CDR3 is TGTGCCAGTAGTATAGATCCCCAGGGGCCTACTAGCGCCGGGGAGCTGTTTTTT. The genes are TRBV19 and TRBJ2-2, with D possibly being TRBD2 (7 bases). V gave up 0 bases and J gave up 6 bases, with 20 bases separating them. From germline, CDR1 is LNHDA and CDR2 SQIVND (reference sequence). The CDR3 consists of 18 residues.

This clonotype was picked up many times. The CDR3 loop is CASYRSPTLDGYTF. The CDR3 bases are TGTGCCAGCTATCGGAGCCCCACCCTGGATGGCTACACCTTC. The V and J genes are TRBV28 and TRBJ1-2; D is uncertain. V was trimmed by 8 bases and J by 6 bases, leaving 19 bases between them. Germline CDR1 MDHEN, CDR2 SYDVKM. The CDR3 consists of 14 residues.

This clonotype was counted at least ten times. This chain uses TRBV7-2 with TRBJ1-2; D gene uncertain. Germline V gene lookup returns CDR1 SGHTA and CDR2 FQGNSA. The CDR3 contains 12 residues. The V gene lost 3 bases and the J gene lost 8 bases, with 10 bases spanning the gap. The CDR3 DNA is TGTGCCAGCAGCTTTCTCGCGGGGGGCTACACCTTC. Translation gives CASSFLAGGYTF.

The count of this clonotype is one. The chain recombines TRBV3-1 with TRBJ1-6; the match to TRBD1 covers 9 bases. Germline-derived CDR1 and CDR2 are LGHDT and YNNKEL (reference sequence). The CDR3 covers 15 residues. V was pared by 8 bases and J by 5 bases, with 7 bases of the junction left unmatched. The CDR3 region is CASSRDRDDNSPLHF. The CDR3 DNA follows: TGTGCCAGCTCTCGGGACAGGGACGATAATTCACCCCTCCACTTT.

The V gene is TRBV6-1, the J gene TRBJ2-2, with D uncertain. Per the germline V gene, CDR1 is MNHNS and CDR2 is SASEGT. CDR3 length: 11 residues. V shed 7 bases and J shed 6 bases, with 6 bases lying between them. CDR3 DNA: TGTGCCAGCAAGACCGCCGGGGAGCTGTTTTTT. Its translation is CASKTAGELFF.

This clonotype was counted only a few times. The chain is built from TRBV28 and TRBJ1-1, with a weak D call TRBD1 (6 bases). CDR3 size: 13 residues. V was shortened by 10 bases and J by 4 bases, with 16 bases between the two germline ends. Germline assignment: CDR1 MDHEN and CDR2 SYDVKM. The CDR3 nucleotides are TGTGCCACCATAAGGGGGGGAGGCACTGAAGCTTTCTTT. The encoded protein is CATIRGGGTEAFF.

The table lists this clonotype with a few counts. The chain combines TRBV27 with TRBJ1-3; D gene uncertain. Germline CDR1 MNHEY, CDR2 SMNVEV (reference sequence). This CDR3 has 13 residues. V lost 8 bases to trimming and J lost 0 bases, with 8 bases between them. CDR3 DNA sequence: TGTGCCAGCGGGAAGAACTCTGGAAACACCATATATTTT. Its translation: CASGKNSGNTIYF.

This clonotype appeared many times. The rearrangement links TRBV3-1 to TRBJ1-1; D is unresolved. Germline V CDR1 and CDR2: LGHDT, YNNKEL (reference sequence). CDR3 length: 14 amino acids. The germline V and J ends were trimmed by 1 base and 5 bases, with 11 bases remaining between them. In DNA, the CDR3 is TGTGCCAGCAGCCAAGGACTGGGATGGACTGAAGCTTTCTTT. This translates into CASSQGLGWTEAFF.

This clonotype was counted many times. This chain links TRBV7-2 with TRBJ1-1; 7 bases match TRBD1. Germline lookup yields CDR1 SGHTA and CDR2 FQGNSA. The CDR3 runs 16 residues. V was clipped by 2 bases and J by 0 bases; unmatched bases: 6. The CDR3: CASSLRAGGLNTEAFF. CDR3 bases: TGTGCCAGCAGCTTAAGAGCAGGGGGTTTGAACACTGAAGCTTTCTTT.

The chain is built from TRBV29-1 and TRBJ2-7; the D gene is possibly TRBD2 (6 bases). Germline V gene sequence: CDR1 SQVTM, CDR2 ANQGSEA. This CDR3 has 13 amino acids. V was shortened by 4 bases and J by 5 bases, with 15 bases between the two germline ends. The CDR3 spells CSVVFREVNEQYF. In DNA form, the CDR3 reads TGCAGCGTTGTGTTCAGGGAGGTGAACGAGCAGTACTTC.

This clonotype was counted ten times or more. This chain connects TRBV28 to TRBJ2-2; D ambiguous. The length of the CDR3 is 14 residues. The V gene lost 7 bases and the J gene lost 10 bases, with 19 bases spanning the gap. Germline lookup yields CDR1 MDHEN and CDR2 SYDVKM. The CDR3 here is CASTPFGDYEELFF. In DNA, the CDR3 is TGTGCCAGCACCCCATTTGGGGATTACGAGGAGCTGTTTTTT. The complete variable domain, with remaining parts taken from reference TRBV28 and TRBJ2-2, reads DVKVTQSSRYLVKRTGEKVFLECVQDMDHENMFWYRQDPGLGLRLIYFSYDVKMKEKGDIPEGYSVSREKKERFSLILESASTNQTSMYLCASTPFGDYEELFFGEGSRLTVL.

This clonotype was counted between two and nine times. CDR3: CASSGQPNEKLFF. Here the CDR3 DNA reads TGTGCCAGCAGTGGACAGCCTAATGAAAAACTGTTTTTT. V is TRBV2 and J is TRBJ1-4; tentative D call: TRBD1 (5 bases). This CDR3 is 13 amino acids long. V was shortened by 4 bases and J by 3 bases, with 6 bases between the two germline ends. Germline CDR1 is SNHLY and CDR2 is FYNNEI.

The J gene is TRBJ2-7, the V gene TRBV6-1, with a possible D match to TRBD1 (5 bases). Germline lookup yields CDR1 MNHNS and CDR2 SASEGT. Trimming pared 6 bases from V and 2 bases from J, leaving 14 bases between. This CDR3 has 14 residues. The CDR3 region is CASRSPGWAYEQYF. The CDR3 DNA reads TGTGCCAGCAGATCTCCAGGGTGGGCCTACGAGCAGTACTTC.

In its sample, this clonotype was seen many times. The chain combines TRBV28 with TRBJ1-5, with D unresolved. Germline V gene sequence: CDR1 MDHEN, CDR2 SYDVKM. The length of the CDR3 is 13 residues. V lost 4 bases to trimming and J lost 5 bases, with 9 bases between them. CDR3 in DNA: TGTGCCAGCAGTTCGACGCTTCATCAGCCCCAGCATTTT. Translation gives CASSSTLHQPQHF. Together with reference TRBV28 and TRBJ1-5, the CDR3 gives the full variable domain: DVKVTQSSRYLVKRTGEKVFLECVQDMDHENMFWYRQDPGLGLRLIYFSYDVKMKEKGDIPEGYSVSREKKERFSLILESASTNQTSMYLCASSSTLHQPQHFGDGTRLSIL.

To note about this clonotype: The junction departs from the called germline gene at one end, perhaps through a read error. V and J are TRBV28 and TRBJ1-3; D is unresolved. This CDR3 has 14 amino acids. Per germline, CDR1 MDHEN and CDR2 SYDVKM. The CDR3 bases are TGTGCCTGCAGACTCTACAGCTCTGGAAACACCATATATTTT. It codes for CACRLYSSGNTIYF.

The chain recombines TRBV2 with TRBJ2-2; D is undetermined. Trimming left V 10 bases short and J 3 bases short, with 15 bases between. In germline, CDR1 is SNHLY, CDR2 FYNNEI. This CDR3 contains 14 residues. The CDR3 DNA sequence: TGTGCCACCGAAAAGGCCCTTTACACCGGGGAGCTGTTTTTT. Its translation: CATEKALYTGELFF.

This chain joins TRBV7-2 and TRBJ1-1; 7 bases match TRBD1. Trimming removed 0 bases from V and 7 bases from J; junction bases left unmatched: 5. The CDR3 extends over 14 amino acids. Germline CDR1 SGHTA, CDR2 FQGNSA. The CDR3 loop is CASSLAGTVYEAFF. DNA for the CDR3: TGTGCCAGCAGCTTAGCGGGGACAGTCTATGAAGCTTTCTTT.

The J gene is TRBJ1-6, the V gene TRBV18, with 8 bases matching TRBD1. The trim removed 6 bases at V and 10 bases at J, leaving 11 bases unmatched. Germline CDR1 KGHSH, CDR2 LQKENI. The CDR3 runs to 15 residues. This CDR3 reads CASSPTGDQGSPLHF. As DNA, the CDR3 is TGTGCCAGCTCCCCGACAGGGGATCAGGGGTCACCCCTCCACTTT.

This clonotype showed up just a few times. This chain connects TRBV6-1 to TRBJ2-1, with D perhaps TRBD1 or TRBD2 (5 bases each). This CDR3 is built from 13 residues. V was trimmed by 8 bases and J by 7 bases, leaving 15 bases between them. The germline V gene has CDR1 MNHNS and CDR2 SASEGT. The chain's CDR3 is CASWGPPGNEQFF. The CDR3 region has the DNA TGTGCCAGCTGGGGACCGCCTGGGAATGAGCAGTTCTTC.

This clonotype was found many times. The J gene is TRBJ2-1, the V gene TRBV12-3 or TRBV12-4, with D possibly being TRBD1 or TRBD2 (5 bases each). This CDR3 spans 14 amino acids. V was trimmed by 3 bases and J by 9 bases, leaving 15 bases between them. The CDR3 DNA reads TGTGCCAGCAGTTTCGGGACGAGAGGGAGTGAGCAGTTCTTC. Protein sequence: CASSFGTRGSEQFF.

This clonotype was found a few times. This chain links TRBV19 with TRBJ2-7; 7 bases align to TRBD1. Germline trimming cut 6 bases from V and 3 bases from J; bases unmatched to any gene: 5. In germline, CDR1 is LNHDA, CDR2 SQIVND (reference sequence). The CDR3 is 13 residues long. CDR3 protein: CASRLRDSYEQYF. CDR3 DNA sequence: TGTGCCAGTAGGCTCCGGGACAGCTACGAGCAGTACTTC.

The V call is TRBV27, the J call TRBJ2-7; TRBD1 aligns across 9 bases. The CDR3 is 14 residues long. CDR1 and CDR2 from the germline V gene are MNHEY and SMNVEV (reference sequence). V shed 4 bases and J 5 bases; nucleotides not matched to a gene: 6. The CDR3 protein is CASSSYRGLNEQYF. CDR3 bases: TGTGCCAGCAGTTCATACAGGGGGCTAAACGAGCAGTACTTC.

In its sample, this clonotype was seen a few times. The CDR3 reads CASSQQGLGNQPQHF. CDR3 DNA sequence: TGTGCCAGCAGTCAACAGGGGTTGGGCAATCAGCCCCAGCATTTT. The chain carries TRBV28 and TRBJ1-5, with 7 bases fitting TRBD1. The V segment lost 5 bases and the J segment 2 bases; nucleotides outside the gene matches: 6. Germline assignment: CDR1 MDHEN and CDR2 SYDVKM. The CDR3 is 15 residues long.

Only a few counts were recorded for this clonotype. V is TRBV7-3 and J is TRBJ1-1, with D perhaps matching TRBD1 (6 bases). CDR1 SGHTA and CDR2 FQGTGA come from the germline V gene. V lost 6 bases and J 3 bases, leaving 14 bases between the germline ends. The CDR3 loop spans 14 amino acids. The CDR3 nucleotides are TGTGCCAGCAGTCGACAGCCAGGGGACACTGAAGCTTTCTTT. Translating it yields CASSRQPGDTEAFF. Based on the CDR3 plus reference TRBV7-3 and TRBJ1-1, the full variable domain is GAGVSQTPSNKVTEKGKYVELRCDPISGHTALYWYRQSLGQGPEFLIYFQGTGAADDSGLPNDRFFAVRPEGSVSTLKIQRTERGDSAVYLCASSRQPGDTEAFFGQGTRLTVV.